One sample yielded the 7 T cell receptor beta chains listed below, sequenced in a study of T cells in women clearing cervical HPV infection. Some clones are missing from TCRdb's copy, which holds only in-frame ones; the method was immunoSEQ multiplex PCR. Recorded for this sample: fewer than 35,000 clones. Input material: blood buffy coat. The origin of the receptors is a woman aged 18 to 75 with a cervical HPV16 infection that either progressed to CIN3+ or cleared (not recorded which).

A word on this clone: The read halts 3 residues ahead of the CDR3 end, with the missing end drawn from the germline J gene. The chain has TRBV20-1 and TRBJ2-2; 9 nucleotides line up with TRBD2. Germline V gives CDR1 DFQATT, CDR2 SNEGSKA (reference sequence). Unmatched junction bases numbered 5, after V lost 8 bases and J lost 4 bases. This CDR3 has 13 amino acids. The sequenced part of the CDR3 DNA is TGCAGTTATAGCGGGAGAGGCACCGGGGAG. Translation gives CSYSGRGTGE. The entire CDR3 is CSYSGRGTGELFF.

Comments on this clone: The CDR3 end falls 3 residues outside the read, so it is completed with the germline J gene. The chain couples TRBV7-6 to TRBJ1-6; D gene ambiguous. The CDR3 consists of 13 residues. Trimming removed 5 bases at V and 9 bases at J, with 11 bases between. CDR1 SGHVS and CDR2 FNYEAQ come from the germline V gene. The part of the CDR3 DNA that was read is TGTGCCAGCAGCCAACTTATTAGTTCACCC. Amino acids: CASSQLISSP. The full CDR3 protein is CASSQLISSPLHF.

This clone is deemed medium-sized by its frequency. The read gets to within 3 residues of the CDR3 end, and the germline J gene fills in the rest. V usage is TRBV20-1 and J usage is TRBJ2-5; D unclear. The V and J ends lost 5 bases and 2 bases respectively, with 9 bases between them. CDR3 length: 12 amino acids. Germline V gene lookup returns CDR1 DFQATT and CDR2 SNEGSKA (reference sequence). CDR3 bases read: TGCAGTGCTGACTTGAGGCAAGAGACC. Protein: CSADLRQET. The full CDR3 protein is CSADLRQETQYF.

The CDR3 DNA, read in part, is TGTGCCAGCTCTCCCGGGACAGGGCTGGGGGATACG. Its protein is CASSPGTGLGDT. The whole CDR3 is CASSPGTGLGDTQYF. V is TRBV18 and J is TRBJ2-3, with 9 bases matching TRBD1. The CDR3 extends 3 residues past the end of the read, so its final part is completed from the germline J gene. Germline lookup yields CDR1 KGHSH and CDR2 LQKENI. The V and J ends lost 6 bases and 6 bases, in that order; junction bases with no gene match: 10. The CDR3 contains 15 residues.

A word on this clone: Read sequence stops 3 residues before the CDR3 end, and the germline J gene provides the missing end. The chain combines TRBV5-4 with TRBJ1-1; 9 bases fit TRBD1. CDR3 length: 15 amino acids. J lost 1 base, V lost 1 base, and 2 bases had no gene match. The germline CDR1 and CDR2 sequences are SGHNT and YYREEE (reference sequence). The covered CDR3 bases are TGTGCCAGCAGCTTGAACAGGGGGCCGAACACTGAA. This gives the protein CASSLNRGPNTE. The entire CDR3 sequence reads CASSLNRGPNTEAFF.

Comments on this clone: The read finishes 3 residues shy of the CDR3 end, and the germline J gene is used to complete it. V gene TRBV5-6 combines with J gene TRBJ1-5, with D possibly matching TRBD1 (5 bases). V was shortened by 0 bases and J by 8 bases, with 12 bases between the two germline ends. Germline CDR1 and CDR2: SGHDT and YYEEEE. CDR3 size: 14 residues. CDR3 protein: CASSLGGGLEPQHF. Partial CDR3 DNA: TGTGCCAGCAGCTTGGGTGGGGGGTTGGAGCCC.

As concerns this clone: The CDR3 extends 3 residues past the end of the read, so its final part is completed from the germline J gene. V is TRBV28 and J is TRBJ2-7, with a possible D match to TRBD2 (6 bases). Trimming took off 6 bases at V and 0 bases at J, with 12 bases between the two ends. Germline CDR1 and CDR2: MDHEN and SYDVKM. The CDR3 loop spans 14 amino acids. The covered CDR3 bases are TGTGCCAGCAGGAGGGCGGGAACCTCCTACGAG. Translating gives CASRRAGTSYE. The whole CDR3 reads CASRRAGTSYEQYF.